The 26 T cell receptor beta chains presented below share a single source sample, sequenced in a study of OX40 agonist ivuxolimab in advanced cancers. Clones were read by immunoSEQ multiplex PCR, and TCRdb kept only the in-frame ones, dropping some. The table lists roughly 93,000 clones, about 91% of them singletons. Sequencing used CD4+ or CD8+ T cells sorted from blood, obtained in a trial of the OX40 agonist ivuxolimab. Source of these receptors: an adult with an advanced solid tumor such as melanoma, head and neck, liver or kidney cancer.

The CDR3, as DNA: TGTGCCTGGCACCCGAGTGGGGATGGCTACACCTTC. Translation gives CAWHPSGDGYTF. The rearrangement links TRBV30 to TRBJ1-2, with D hard to call. CDR3 length: 12 residues. Germline V gives CDR1 GTSNPN, CDR2 SVGIG (reference sequence). V was trimmed by 5 bases and J by 6 bases, leaving 13 bases between them.

CDR3 sequence reads: CASSSTTRPSSGNTIYF. The CDR3 DNA is TGTGCCAGCAGCTCGACGACCCGCCCGAGCTCTGGAAACACCATATATTTT. The rearrangement links TRBV5-6 to TRBJ1-3; D remains ambiguous. V lost 3 bases and J 0 bases, leaving 16 bases between the germline ends. Germline CDR1 is SGHDT and CDR2 is YYEEEE. The CDR3 contains 17 residues.

The genes are TRBV30 and TRBJ2-5; D may be TRBD2 (6 bases). V dropped 0 bases and J dropped 4 bases, with 15 bases sitting between them. Germline V gives CDR1 GTSNPN, CDR2 SVGIG (reference sequence). The CDR3 sequence is 15 residues long. The CDR3 loop reads CAWSVLGLGGETQYF. The DNA for the CDR3 is TGTGCCTGGAGTGTACTTGGCCTGGGGGGAGAGACCCAGTACTTC.

This clone was recorded only once. This chain connects TRBV19 to TRBJ1-2; unclear D gene. Germline V gives CDR1 LNHDA, CDR2 SQIVND (reference sequence). The V end lost 2 bases, the J end lost 8 bases, and 9 bases lay between the germline ends. The CDR3 has 12 amino acids. The CDR3: CASSIHPDGYTF. The CDR3 DNA is TGTGCCAGTAGTATACACCCCGACGGCTACACCTTC.

The chain links TRBV30 to TRBJ2-7, with 9 bases aligning to TRBD2. The CDR3 is 14 amino acids. The germline V gene encodes CDR1 GTSNPN and CDR2 SVGIG (reference sequence). The V gene end was trimmed by 5 bases and the J gene end by 2 bases; junction bases not matched to a gene: 7. The CDR3 is CAWGAGGQTYEQYF. In DNA, the CDR3 is TGTGCCTGGGGAGCGGGGGGACAAACCTACGAGCAGTACTTC.

The gene calls are TRBV5-1 and TRBJ2-1, with D tentatively TRBD1 (6 bases). The CDR3 runs 15 residues. V lost 8 bases to trimming and J lost 4 bases, with 19 bases between them. Germline values: CDR1 SGHRS, CDR2 YFSETQ. As DNA, the CDR3 is TGCGCCAGTCTAACAGGGCAGGGTGGATACAATGAGCAGTTCTTC. Protein product: CASLTGQGGYNEQFF.

J is TRBJ1-6 and V is TRBV27; 8 nucleotides match TRBD1. After removal of 7 bases from V and 4 bases from J, the junction contained 12 bases not matched to a gene. Germline lookup yields CDR1 MNHEY and CDR2 SMNVEV (reference sequence). The CDR3 covers 17 residues. The DNA for the CDR3 is TGTGCCAGCACCCACGGACAGGGACGAACTTATAATTCACCCCTCCACTTT. Translated, it gives CASTHGQGRTYNSPLHF.

CDR3 residues: CASSLTFRIQGTGTSNALEQYF. CDR3 bases: TGTGCCAGCAGCTTAACGTTTAGGATTCAAGGGACTGGGACTAGCAATGCCCTCGAGCAGTACTTC. The gene calls are TRBV7-3 and TRBJ2-7, with 9 bases that match TRBD2. In germline, CDR1 is SGHTA, CDR2 FQGTGA. The CDR3 is made up of 22 amino acids. The junction had 27 bases not matched to a gene; V was cut back by 0 bases and J by 6 bases.

The rearrangement links TRBV6-5 to TRBJ2-2; maybe TRBD1 (5 bases). Trimming shortened V by 8 bases and J by 0 bases, and 7 bases separated the two germline ends. Germline values: CDR1 MNHEY, CDR2 SVGAGI. The CDR3 covers 13 residues. CDR3 sequence reads: CASGAPNTGELFF. CDR3 nucleotides: TGTGCCAGCGGGGCCCCGAACACCGGGGAGCTGTTTTTT.

This clone occurred once. This chain links TRBV14 with TRBJ2-1, with unresolved D. The CDR3 length is 13 residues. Germline CDR1 and CDR2: SGHDN and FVKESK. Trimming stripped 1 base from V and 10 bases from J, with 11 bases between. DNA of the CDR3: TGTGCCAGCAGCCAAGTGCTCGCGAGGGAGCAGTTCTTC. It specifies CASSQVLAREQFF.

The genes are TRBV4-1 and TRBJ1-6; possible D gene TRBD1, 5 bases. The CDR3 is 16 amino acids. Germline values: CDR1 MGHRA, CDR2 YSYEKL. V lost 7 bases and J lost 9, with 22 bases in between. The CDR3 DNA sequence: TGCGCCAGCACCCCTCGAGGCGGGGGTGCGGGTTCACCCCTCCACTTT. Translating gives CASTPRGGGAGSPLHF.

The rearrangement uses TRBV7-6 and TRBJ2-2; D is unresolved. This CDR3 has 13 amino acids. CDR1 SGHVS and CDR2 FNYEAQ come from the germline V gene. V was trimmed by 1 base and J by 4 bases, leaving 4 bases between them. The chain's CDR3 is CASSLVTTGELFF. The CDR3, as DNA: TGTGCCAGCAGCTTAGTGACCACCGGGGAGCTGTTTTTT.

The CDR3: CASSRTSPNYNEQFF. The CDR3 DNA reads as TGTGCCAGTTCTAGGACTAGCCCCAACTACAATGAGCAGTTCTTC. The chain couples TRBV13 to TRBJ2-1, with 8 bases that match TRBD2. The CDR3 runs to 15 residues. With V trimmed by 9 bases and J by 3 bases, 10 bases remained unmatched. In germline, CDR1 is PRHDT, CDR2 FYEKMQ (reference sequence).

The V call is TRBV5-1, the J call TRBJ1-4; TRBD1 is a possible D gene (5 bases). CDR1 and CDR2 (germline): SGHRS, YFSETQ. V lost 4 bases and J lost 8, with 12 bases in between. This CDR3 is built from 13 residues. For the CDR3, the DNA is TGCGCCAGCAGCGGGGACCTCAGGGAAAAACTGTTTTTT. Its protein is CASSGDLREKLFF.

The rearrangement uses TRBV6-5 and TRBJ1-2; 9 bases map to TRBD1. This CDR3 contains 15 residues. Germline V CDR1 and CDR2: MNHEY, SVGAGI. V was clipped by 6 bases and J by 4 bases; unmatched bases: 9. CDR3 in DNA: TGTGCCAGCAGGACAGGACAGGGGCAGATCTATGGCTACACCTTC. It translates to CASRTGQGQIYGYTF.

The chain joins TRBV6-9 to TRBJ1-3, with 7 bases lining up with TRBD1. The ends lost 4 bases at V and 3 bases at J; junction bases unmatched: 6. Per germline, CDR1 MNHGY and CDR2 SVAAGI. This CDR3 contains 15 residues. The CDR3 DNA sequence: TGTGCCAGCAGTTCGACAGGGAATGGTGGAAACACCATATATTTT. Protein sequence: CASSSTGNGGNTIYF.

J is TRBJ1-5 and V is TRBV7-9; no firm D call. Per germline, CDR1 SEHNR and CDR2 FQNEAQ (reference sequence). Trimming pared 3 bases from V and 3 bases from J, leaving 9 bases between. The CDR3 length is 14 residues. In DNA form, the CDR3 reads TGTGCCAGCAGCTTTGAGGGAACCAATCAGCCCCAGCATTTT. Residues: CASSFEGTNQPQHF.

The CDR3 DNA reads TGTGCCAGCAGCTTAGGTCCGATGAACACCGGGGAGCTGTTTTTT. It yields the protein CASSLGPMNTGELFF. This chain joins TRBV7-2 and TRBJ2-2; D remains unclear. V lost 1 base and J 1 base, leaving 7 bases between the germline ends. This CDR3 is built from 15 residues. The germline CDR1 and CDR2 sequences are SGHTA and FQGNSA.

The V gene is TRBV19, the J gene TRBJ2-7, with 9 bases that match TRBD1. The CDR3 is made up of 14 amino acids. Germline CDR1 reads LNHDA; CDR2 reads SQIVND (reference sequence). The trim removed 9 bases at V and 5 bases at J, leaving 11 bases unmatched. CDR3 bases: TGTGCCAGCGGATGGACAGGGGCGACTGACGAGCAGTACTTC. This sequence encodes CASGWTGATDEQYF.

This rearrangement joins TRBV5-1 to TRBJ2-7, with 9 bases matching TRBD1. The CDR3 spans 16 residues. Germline V CDR1 and CDR2: SGHRS, YFSETQ. The trim removed 0 bases at V and 4 bases at J, leaving 8 bases unmatched. The CDR3 DNA sequence: TGCGCCAGCAGCTTGGGGAATACAGGGGGCGGGTACGAGCAGTACTTC. This codes for CASSLGNTGGGYEQYF.

The chain combines TRBV7-2 with TRBJ1-1; 11 nucleotides agree with TRBD1. This CDR3 comprises 14 residues. The V gene end was trimmed by 8 bases and the J gene end by 4 bases; junction bases not matched to a gene: 6. CDR1 is SGHTA, CDR2 FQGNSA, per germline. In nucleotides, the CDR3 is TGTGCCAGCGGAGGGACAGGGGGAGGCACTGAAGCTTTCTTT. Translated: CASGGTGGGTEAFF. Together with reference TRBV7-2 and TRBJ1-1, the CDR3 gives the full variable domain: GAGVSQSPSNKVTEKGKDVELRCDPISGHTALYWYRQSLGQGLEFLIYFQGNSAPDKSGLPSDRFSAERTGGSVSTLTIQRTQQEDSAVYLCASGGTGGGTEAFFGQGTRLTVV.

The chain is built from TRBV30 and TRBJ1-1, with 10 bases aligning to TRBD1. The germline V gene has CDR1 GTSNPN and CDR2 SVGIG (reference sequence). Trimming cost V 4 bases and J 2 bases; bases outside gene matches: 10. The CDR3 is 16 amino acids. Here the CDR3 reads CAWKSPGTGVNTEAFF. In DNA, the CDR3 is TGTGCCTGGAAAAGTCCGGGGACAGGGGTCAACACTGAAGCTTTCTTT.

V gene TRBV27 combines with J gene TRBJ1-2; 8 bases map to TRBD1. The CDR3 runs to 19 residues. The germline gives CDR1 MNHEY, CDR2 SMNVEV (reference sequence). Losses at the gene ends were 2 bases for V and 0 bases for J; bases not matched to a gene: 14. CDR3 sequence (DNA): TGTGCCAGCAGTTTAAGAGAACCGGGACAGGCGCTAACTAACTATGGCTACACCTTC. Protein sequence: CASSLREPGQALTNYGYTF.

The V call is TRBV11-2, the J call TRBJ2-5, with D perhaps matching TRBD2 (6 bases). CDR1 and CDR2 (germline): SGHAT, FQNNGV. V lost 5 bases and J 9 bases, leaving 16 bases between the germline ends. This CDR3 contains 13 residues. Here the CDR3 reads CASSTRDSRAQYF. In nucleotides, the CDR3 is TGTGCCAGCAGCACCCGGGACTCACGAGCCCAGTACTTC. The full variable domain, rest sourced from reference TRBV11-2 and TRBJ2-5, is EAGVAQSPRYKIIEKRQSVAFWCNPISGHATLYWYQQILGQGPKLLIQFQNNGVVDDSQLPKDRFSAERLKGVDSTLKIQPAKLEDSAVYLCASSTRDSRAQYFGPGTRLLVL.

The chain uses TRBV5-1 and TRBJ2-5; D might be TRBD1 (6 bases). Trimming took 3 bases from V and 4 from J, leaving 19 bases between them. Germline values: CDR1 SGHRS, CDR2 YFSETQ. This CDR3 spans 16 amino acids. In DNA form, the CDR3 reads TGCGCCAGCAGCTCCATACGACAGGTGGGAAGAGAGACCCAGTACTTC. This sequence encodes CASSSIRQVGRETQYF.

In nucleotides, the CDR3 is TGTGCCAGCAGTGAAGCCCCCTCTCAACTACTAGTTTGGTACGAGCAGTACTTC. Translating it yields CASSEAPSQLLVWYEQYF. This chain links TRBV2 with TRBJ2-5, with D possibly matching TRBD2 (5 bases). Matching the DNA end better, TRBJ2-7 makes the J call doubtful. The V gene's germline CDR1 is SNHLY and CDR2 FYNNEI. This CDR3 spans 18 amino acids.